The clone carrying this TCR beta chain was found a few times. Its matching antigen is unknown. Unique molecular identifiers were incorporated when the TCRbeta library was constructed. TCRdb used MiXCR to reprocess the PCR reads, holding one entry per CDR3 protein. The sample has about 90,000 distinct CDR3 sequences; 15% to 19% are singletons. The data originate from a study of T-cell reconstitution after alpha-beta-depleted transplantation in children. Study observations and caveats: Surviving recipient T cells and thymic progenitors produced the high day-60 TCRbeta diversity seen in some patients. Counts and diversity of T cells one year after transplant came mostly from newly produced T cells.

The starting material was PBMCs, mostly from graft donor cells, obtained 180 days after TCRalphabeta/CD19-depleted stem cell transplant. This clonotype was obtained from a male patient aged 2-15 years who had a stem cell transplant for acute lymphoblastic leukemia, so the T cells may come from the graft donor.

The CDR3: CASSLVLAGGPHSPRQFF. For the CDR3, the DNA is TGTGCCAGCAGCCTAGTTCTAGCGGGGGGACCGCATAGCCCCCGGCAGTTCTTC. The chain joins TRBV11-1 to TRBJ2-1, with 11 nucleotides matching TRBD2. V shed 5 bases and J 12 bases; nucleotides not matched to a gene: 21. CDR1 is SGHAT, CDR2 FQDESV, per germline (reference sequence). The CDR3 contains 18 residues.